The clone carrying this TCR beta chain turned up a few times. The antigen is undetermined. Using RNA transcripts as the source, TCR beta CDR3 regions were amplified. The HTBI primer set drove a first-round RT-PCR of the TCR CDR3. TCRdb ran MiXCR on the multiplex PCR reads and lists one entry per CDR3 protein. Found here are 730,000 or so distinct CDR3 sequences, around 19% of them singletons; the top ten hold approximately 15%. Hyperthyroidism, newly diagnosed and lasting under 2 months, affected patients aged 18 to 65. This sample was included in a study of T cells in Graves' hyperthyroidism and ophthalmopathy. Overall study results and limits: Ophthalmopathy could be told apart from stable hyperthyroidism with a 13 V-J model. The model identified upcoming ophthalmopathy a median roughly 6.5 months ahead of onset. Blood also held most thyroid clonotypes expanded beyond 0.001.

The CDR3 totals 13 residues. The V gene's germline CDR1 is SQVTM and CDR2 ANQGSEA. V dropped 7 bases and J dropped 5 bases, with 17 bases sitting between them. The chain uses TRBV29-1 and TRBJ2-5, with D tentatively TRBD2 (6 bases). This TCR was sampled from a woman aged 45-59 years with Graves' hyperthyroidism that later progressed to Graves' ophthalmopathy. The material sequenced was blood. CDR3 nucleotide sequence: TGCAGCGGGGAGGTGGACATTAGCGAGACCCAGTACTTC. This gives the protein CSGEVDISETQYF.